This T cell receptor (beta chain) was recorded in a study of T cell repertoires in cytomegalovirus infection (dated by TCRdb to between 2018 and 2021). With regard to the full study: The peptide stimulations were aimed at well-studied HLA-B-restricted epitopes as well as recently identified HLA-C-restricted CMV epitopes, whose presentation resists viral immunomodulation. Donor HLA type was relevant to the analysis, as public TCR beta signatures indicated carriage of CMV infection together with the matching HLA type. The paper as a whole reports these results and caveats: In both this cohort and an independent roughly 400-donor cohort, the cumulative frequency of public TCR beta family members distinguished carriers of CMV infection plus the relevant HLA type. In the ex vivo response, HLA-C-restricted CMV-specific TCR beta clonotypes were dominant, and in two of eight donors the single most frequent clonotype came from this HLA-C-restricted group.

TCRdb names Illumina HiSeq 1500 as the instrument used. TCRdb's own reprocessing of the public reads used fastp at Q25 and MiXCR and kept productive beta chains. Rows are combined by CDR3 protein, so each entry shows the most common genes and DNA. A total of hundreds of thousands of distinct CDR3 sequences appear in this sample, roughly 43% of them only once. The top ten hold roughly two fifths of the sample. What this sample's treatment or condition label stands for: in vitro stimulation with specific CMV peptide epitopes to enrich CMV-specific T cells. The CDR1 and CDR2 encoded by the germline V gene (reference sequence) are SEHNR and FQNEAQ. There are 15 amino acids in the CDR3, from cysteine to phenylalanine inclusive. Only the CDR3 region is kept as DNA, spanning 45 bases read in frame from base 1. Trimming accounts for 5 bases at V and 4 bases at J, while the number of junction bases matched to no gene is 9.

This clonotype was counted only a few times. The antigen this receptor binds is unknown. Per-nucleotide qualities are absent, and no much larger clonotype sits a single base away. The source is a human donor in good health (CMV status not recorded). Some clones in this sample may be carry-over from other donors' samples. This specimen was cultured PBMCs, taken from culture after CMV antigen stimulation. The V and J segments used are TRBV7-9 and TRBJ1-2; 8 junctional bases match TRBD1. The DNA reads TGTGCCAGCAGCGCCTGGACAGGGAAGGGCTATGGCTACACCTTC. Its protein reads: CASSAWTGKGYGYTF.